The clone carrying this TCR beta chain was counted a few times. A second PCR of roughly 6 to 12 cycles used a sample-barcoded 5' primer and a J-beta primer mix. One entry per CDR3 protein results from TCRdb running MiXCR on the 5' RACE reads. The sample shows around 800,000 distinct CDR3 sequences, roughly 25% of them seen only once. The germline gives CDR1 SGHAT, CDR2 FQNNGV. V was cut by 5 bases and J by 10 bases, with 24 bases left in between. The CDR3 contains 16 residues. The extraction recovered at least 5 micrograms of total RNA per sample. This record belongs to a study of blood T cells in healthy people across ages. The same data also went into a second study, on T cells of mothers and their children. As that study records: Once extracted, all RNA went into cDNA synthesis at around 1.6 ug per 15 ul. Compared with unrelated pairs, related mother-child pairs had slightly higher, non-significant overlap.

The chain combines TRBV11-2 with TRBJ2-1; D possibly uses TRBD1 or TRBD2 (5 bases each). This clonotype was obtained from a boy aged 5-17 years in good health. The sequencing input was blood. This CDR3 is CASSRTRGRWYLEQFF. In DNA, the CDR3 is TGTGCCAGCAGCCGGACCCGGGGCCGGTGGTATTTGGAGCAGTTCTTC.